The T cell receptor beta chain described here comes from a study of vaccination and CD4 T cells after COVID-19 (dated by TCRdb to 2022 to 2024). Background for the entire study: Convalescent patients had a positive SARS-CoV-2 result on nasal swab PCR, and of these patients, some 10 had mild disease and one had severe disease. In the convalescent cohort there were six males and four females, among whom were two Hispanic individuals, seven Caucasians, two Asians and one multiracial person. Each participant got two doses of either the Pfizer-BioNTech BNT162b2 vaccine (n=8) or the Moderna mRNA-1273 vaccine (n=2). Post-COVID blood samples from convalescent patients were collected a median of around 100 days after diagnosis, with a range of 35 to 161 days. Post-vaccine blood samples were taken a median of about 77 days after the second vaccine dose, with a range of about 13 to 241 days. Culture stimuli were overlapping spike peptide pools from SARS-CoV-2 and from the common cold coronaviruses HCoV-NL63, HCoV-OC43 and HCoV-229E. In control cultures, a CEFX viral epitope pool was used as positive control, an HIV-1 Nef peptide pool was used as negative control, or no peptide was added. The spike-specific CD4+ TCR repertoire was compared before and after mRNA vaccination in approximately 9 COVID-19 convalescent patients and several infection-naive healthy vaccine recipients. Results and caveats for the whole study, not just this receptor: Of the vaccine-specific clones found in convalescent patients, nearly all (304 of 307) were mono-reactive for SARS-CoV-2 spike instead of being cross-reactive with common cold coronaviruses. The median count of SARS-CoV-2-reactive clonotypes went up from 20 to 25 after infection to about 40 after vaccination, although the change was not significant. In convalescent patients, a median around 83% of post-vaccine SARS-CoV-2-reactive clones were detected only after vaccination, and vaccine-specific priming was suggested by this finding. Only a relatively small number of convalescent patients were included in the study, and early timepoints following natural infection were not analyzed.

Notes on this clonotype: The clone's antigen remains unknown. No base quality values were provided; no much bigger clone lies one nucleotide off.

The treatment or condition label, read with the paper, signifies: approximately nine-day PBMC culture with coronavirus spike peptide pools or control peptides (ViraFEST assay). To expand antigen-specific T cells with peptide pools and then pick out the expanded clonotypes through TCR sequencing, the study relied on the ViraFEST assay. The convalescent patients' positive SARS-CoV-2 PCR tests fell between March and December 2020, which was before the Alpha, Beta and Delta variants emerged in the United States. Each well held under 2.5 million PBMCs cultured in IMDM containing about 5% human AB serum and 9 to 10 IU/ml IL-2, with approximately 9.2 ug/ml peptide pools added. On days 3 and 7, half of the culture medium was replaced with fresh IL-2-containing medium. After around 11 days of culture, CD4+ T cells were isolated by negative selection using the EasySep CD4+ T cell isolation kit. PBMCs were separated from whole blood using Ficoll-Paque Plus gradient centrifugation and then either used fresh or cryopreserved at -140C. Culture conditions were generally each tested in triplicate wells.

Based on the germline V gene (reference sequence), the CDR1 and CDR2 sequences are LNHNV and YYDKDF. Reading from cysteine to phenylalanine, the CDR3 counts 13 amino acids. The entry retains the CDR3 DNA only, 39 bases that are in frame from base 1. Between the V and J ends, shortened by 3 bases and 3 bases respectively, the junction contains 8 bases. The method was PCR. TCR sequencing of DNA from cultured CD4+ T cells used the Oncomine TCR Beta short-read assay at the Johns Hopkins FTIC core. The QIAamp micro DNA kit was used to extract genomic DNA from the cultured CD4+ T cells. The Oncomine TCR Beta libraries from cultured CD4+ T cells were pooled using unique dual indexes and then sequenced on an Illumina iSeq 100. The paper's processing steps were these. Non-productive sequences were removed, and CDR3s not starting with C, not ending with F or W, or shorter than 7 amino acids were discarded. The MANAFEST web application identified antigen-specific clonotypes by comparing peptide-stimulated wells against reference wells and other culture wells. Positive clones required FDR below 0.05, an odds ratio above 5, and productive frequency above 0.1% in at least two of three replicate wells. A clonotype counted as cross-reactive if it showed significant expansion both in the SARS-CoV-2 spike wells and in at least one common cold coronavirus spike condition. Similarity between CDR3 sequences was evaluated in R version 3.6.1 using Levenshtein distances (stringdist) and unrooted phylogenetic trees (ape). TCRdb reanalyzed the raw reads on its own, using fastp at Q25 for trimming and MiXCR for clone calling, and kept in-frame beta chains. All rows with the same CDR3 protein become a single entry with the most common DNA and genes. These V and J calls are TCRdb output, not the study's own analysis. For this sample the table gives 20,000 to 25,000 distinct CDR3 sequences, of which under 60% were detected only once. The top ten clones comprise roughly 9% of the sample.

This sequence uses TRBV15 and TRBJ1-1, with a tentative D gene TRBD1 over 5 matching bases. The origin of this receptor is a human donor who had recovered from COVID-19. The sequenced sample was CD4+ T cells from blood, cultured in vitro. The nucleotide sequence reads TGTGCCACCAGCAGGGGACGGGACACTGAAGCTTTCTTT. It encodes CATSRGRDTEAFF. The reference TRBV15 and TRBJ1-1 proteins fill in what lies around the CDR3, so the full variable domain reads DAMVIQNPRYQVTQFGKPVTLSCSQTLNHNVMYWYQQKSSQAPKLLFHYYDKDFNNEADTPDNFQSRRPNTSFCFLDIRSPGLGDTAMYLCATSRGRDTEAFFGQGTRLTVV.